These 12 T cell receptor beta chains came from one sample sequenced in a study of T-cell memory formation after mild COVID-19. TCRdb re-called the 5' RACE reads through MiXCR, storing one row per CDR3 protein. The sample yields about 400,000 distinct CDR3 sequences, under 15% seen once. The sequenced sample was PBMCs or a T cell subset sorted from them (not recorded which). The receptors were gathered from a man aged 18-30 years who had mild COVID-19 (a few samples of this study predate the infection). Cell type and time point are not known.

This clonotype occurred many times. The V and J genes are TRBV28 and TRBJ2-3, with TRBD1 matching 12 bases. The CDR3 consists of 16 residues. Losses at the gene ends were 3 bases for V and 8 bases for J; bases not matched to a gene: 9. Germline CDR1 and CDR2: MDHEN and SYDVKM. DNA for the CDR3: TGTGCCAGCAGTTTCGGGGACAGGGGGCTTTTCGGTACGCAGTATTTT. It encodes CASSFGDRGLFGTQYF. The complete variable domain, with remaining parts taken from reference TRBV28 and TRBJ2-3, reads DVKVTQSSRYLVKRTGEKVFLECVQDMDHENMFWYRQDPGLGLRLIYFSYDVKMKEKGDIPEGYSVSREKKERFSLILESASTNQTSMYLCASSFGDRGLFGTQYFGPGTRLTVL.

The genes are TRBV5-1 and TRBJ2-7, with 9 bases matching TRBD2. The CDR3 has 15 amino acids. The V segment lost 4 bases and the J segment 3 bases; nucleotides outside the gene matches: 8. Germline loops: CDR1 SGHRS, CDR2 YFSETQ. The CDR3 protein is CASSAGGTSRYEQYF. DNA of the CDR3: TGCGCCAGCAGCGCCGGCGGGACTAGCCGCTACGAGCAGTACTTC.

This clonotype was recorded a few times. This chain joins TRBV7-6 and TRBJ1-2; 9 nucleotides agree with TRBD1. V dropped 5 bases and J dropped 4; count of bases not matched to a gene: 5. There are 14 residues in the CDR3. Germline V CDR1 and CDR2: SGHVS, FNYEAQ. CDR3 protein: CASSQTGGGYGYTF. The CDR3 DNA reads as TGTGCCAGCAGCCAGACAGGGGGGGGCTATGGCTACACCTTC.

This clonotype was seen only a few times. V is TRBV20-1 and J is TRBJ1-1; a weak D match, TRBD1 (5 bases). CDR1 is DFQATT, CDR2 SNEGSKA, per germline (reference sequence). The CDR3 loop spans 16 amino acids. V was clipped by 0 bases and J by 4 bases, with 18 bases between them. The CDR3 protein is CSARDIGRPGGTEAFF. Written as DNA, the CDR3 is TGCAGTGCTAGAGATATCGGACGGCCGGGGGGCACTGAAGCTTTCTTT.

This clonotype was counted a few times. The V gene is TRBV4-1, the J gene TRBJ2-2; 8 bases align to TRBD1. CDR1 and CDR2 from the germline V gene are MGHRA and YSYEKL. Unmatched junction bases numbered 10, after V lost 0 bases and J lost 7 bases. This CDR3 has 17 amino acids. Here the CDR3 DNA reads TGCGCCAGCAGCCAAGATCATCCAGGGGGCGCGAACGGGGAGCTGTTTTTT. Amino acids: CASSQDHPGGANGELFF.

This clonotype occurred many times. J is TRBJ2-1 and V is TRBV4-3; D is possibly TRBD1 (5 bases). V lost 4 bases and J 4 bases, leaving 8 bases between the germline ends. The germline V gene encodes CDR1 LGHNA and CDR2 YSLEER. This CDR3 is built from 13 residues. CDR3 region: CASSPTAYNEQFF. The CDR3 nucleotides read TGCGCCAGCAGCCCGACAGCTTACAATGAGCAGTTCTTC.

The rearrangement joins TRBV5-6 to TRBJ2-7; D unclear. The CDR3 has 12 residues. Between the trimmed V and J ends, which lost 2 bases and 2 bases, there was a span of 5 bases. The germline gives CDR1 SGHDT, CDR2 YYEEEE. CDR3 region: CASSLIAYEQYF. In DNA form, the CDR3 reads TGTGCCAGCAGCTTAATTGCCTACGAGCAGTACTTC.

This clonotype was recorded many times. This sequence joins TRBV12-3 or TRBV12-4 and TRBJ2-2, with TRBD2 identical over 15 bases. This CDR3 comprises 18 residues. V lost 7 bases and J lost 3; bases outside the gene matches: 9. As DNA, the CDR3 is TGTGCCAGCACCGTCGGACTAGCGGGGGGGCAGTACACCGGGGAGCTGTTTTTT. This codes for CASTVGLAGGQYTGELFF.

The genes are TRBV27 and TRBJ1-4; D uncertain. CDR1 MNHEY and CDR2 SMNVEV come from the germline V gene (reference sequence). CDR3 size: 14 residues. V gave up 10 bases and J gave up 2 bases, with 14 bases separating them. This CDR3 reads CANIEQPTNEKLFF. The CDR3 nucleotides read TGTGCCAACATTGAACAGCCTACTAATGAAAAACTGTTTTTT.

The CDR3 DNA reads as TGTGCCAGCAGTGCGGGCCTTTACGAGCAGTACGTC. Residues: CASSAGLYEQYV. V is TRBV6-1 and J is TRBJ2-7; D unclear. The germline gives CDR1 MNHNS, CDR2 SASEGT. Trimming cost V 4 bases and J 4 bases, with 8 bases left between them. This CDR3 is built from 12 residues.

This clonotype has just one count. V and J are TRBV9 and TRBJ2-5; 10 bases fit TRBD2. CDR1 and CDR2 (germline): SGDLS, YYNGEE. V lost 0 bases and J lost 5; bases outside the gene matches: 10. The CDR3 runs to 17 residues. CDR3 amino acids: CASSVEGSGGAAETQYF. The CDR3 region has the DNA TGTGCCAGCAGCGTAGAGGGGAGCGGGGGGGCCGCCGAGACCCAGTACTTC.

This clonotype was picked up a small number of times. Here the CDR3 reads CASLGAGANVLTF. CDR3 DNA: TGTGCCAGCTTGGGAGCTGGGGCCAACGTCCTGACTTTC. The gene calls are TRBV6-6 and TRBJ2-6, with D possibly TRBD2 on 5 matching bases. Germline CDR1 is MNHNY and CDR2 is SVGAGI (reference sequence). The CDR3 has 13 residues. V lost 8 bases and J lost 2, with 7 bases in between.